These 14 T cell receptor beta chains were sequenced from one sample in a study of T-cell reconstitution after alpha-beta-depleted transplantation in children. Using unique molecular identifiers, the investigators prepared the TCRbeta library. TCRdb called the PCR reads again in MiXCR, with one record for every CDR3 protein. The table has approximately 250,000 distinct CDR3 sequences, about 25% seen once. Material: PBMCs, obtained before TCRalphabeta/CD19-depleted stem cell transplant. The receptors shown here come from a girl aged 2-15 years with Fanconi anemia, due to receive a stem cell transplant.

The table lists this clonotype with many counts. The chain is built from TRBV6-5 and TRBJ1-1; possibly TRBD1 for D (5 bases). The CDR3 loop spans 15 amino acids. The germline gives CDR1 MNHEY, CDR2 SVGAGI. Trimming took 0 bases from V and 3 from J, leaving 11 bases between them. In DNA form, the CDR3 reads TGTGCCAGCAGTTACTCTGATGGGGGTTACACTGAAGCTTTCTTT. It specifies CASSYSDGGYTEAFF.

This clonotype was observed a few times. The V gene is TRBV29-1, the J gene TRBJ2-5; 7 positions match TRBD2. The junction had 18 bases not matched to a gene; V was cut back by 8 bases and J by 3 bases. CDR3 length: 16 residues. Germline CDR1 SQVTM, CDR2 ANQGSEA. The CDR3 region has the DNA TGCAGCTACGTGGCCGATTGGGCTAGCGGAAAAGAGACCCAGTACTTC. Its protein is CSYVADWASGKETQYF.

In its sample, this clonotype was seen many times. The chain uses TRBV13 and TRBJ2-1; 8 nucleotides align to TRBD2. This CDR3 is 15 amino acids long. The germline CDR1 and CDR2 sequences are PRHDT and FYEKMQ (reference sequence). The trim removed 1 base at V and 9 bases at J, leaving 8 bases unmatched. The CDR3 spells CASSLAYSGKTEQFF. The CDR3 DNA sequence: TGTGCCAGCAGCTTAGCTTATAGCGGGAAGACTGAGCAGTTCTTC.

This clonotype has ten or more counts. The chain has TRBV6-4 and TRBJ2-3; 12 positions agree with TRBD1. V lost 6 bases to trimming and J lost 4 bases; unmatched junction nucleotides: 5. This CDR3 region has 15 residues. Germline lookup yields CDR1 MRHNA and CDR2 SNTAGT. The DNA for the CDR3 is TGTGCCAGCAGCGGGACAGGGGGCGCATCAGATACGCAGTATTTT. This codes for CASSGTGGASDTQYF.

This chain links TRBV7-9 with TRBJ2-1; 8 nucleotides agree with TRBD2. Germline V lookup: CDR1 SEHNR, CDR2 FQNEAQ (reference sequence). This CDR3 comprises 14 residues. Losses at the gene ends were 5 bases for V and 6 bases for J; bases not matched to a gene: 6. CDR3 nucleotide sequence: TGTGCCAGCAGCCCTCGCGGGGGGTTCAATGAGCAGTTCTTC. As protein: CASSPRGGFNEQFF.

This clonotype was picked up many times. J is TRBJ2-2 and V is TRBV20-1; 9 bases fit TRBD1. CDR1 is DFQATT, CDR2 SNEGSKA, per germline (reference sequence). V was pared by 1 base and J by 7 bases, with 7 bases of the junction left unmatched. This CDR3 has 15 residues. The CDR3 nucleotides read TGCAGTGCTAGAGGACAGGGGGGTAATATCGGGGAGCTGTTTTTT. As protein: CSARGQGGNIGELFF.

The chain uses TRBV18 and TRBJ2-1, with unresolved D. Trimming removed 1 base from V and 10 bases from J, with 5 bases in between. Germline CDR1 is KGHSH and CDR2 is LQKENI. The CDR3 spans 11 residues. The CDR3 nucleotides are TGTGCCAGCTCACCACTCGGGGAGCAGTTCTTC. Protein sequence: CASSPLGEQFF.

This chain links TRBV29-1 with TRBJ2-7; weak D call: TRBD1 (6 bases). The CDR3 runs 14 residues. The germline V gene encodes CDR1 SQVTM and CDR2 ANQGSEA. V was trimmed by 7 bases and J by 0 bases, leaving 16 bases between them. CDR3 loop: CSARSQGPSYEQYF. The CDR3 DNA reads TGCAGCGCGCGATCACAGGGTCCCTCCTACGAGCAGTACTTC.

This clonotype came up many times. J is TRBJ2-7 and V is TRBV12-3 or TRBV12-4; 12 nucleotides agree with TRBD2. CDR3 size: 15 residues. After removal of 7 bases from V and 3 bases from J, the junction contained 7 bases not matched to a gene. Here the CDR3 reads CASKSSGGAHYEQYF. The CDR3 DNA is TGTGCCAGCAAGTCTAGCGGGGGGGCCCACTACGAGCAGTACTTC.

This clonotype was seen more than once but under ten times. The rearrangement links TRBV20-1 to TRBJ2-7; D unresolved. The CDR3 contains 14 residues. Trimming removed 1 base from V and 6 bases from J, with 16 bases in between. Germline V CDR1 and CDR2: DFQATT, SNEGSKA (reference sequence). This CDR3 reads CSARGQLIGSEQYF. For the CDR3, the DNA is TGCAGTGCTAGAGGGCAGCTAATCGGAAGCGAGCAGTACTTC.

This clonotype was seen ten or more times. The V gene is TRBV29-1, the J gene TRBJ2-1; 7 bases fit TRBD2. The ends lost 3 bases at V and 4 bases at J; junction bases unmatched: 6. The CDR3 spans 14 residues. Germline V gene lookup returns CDR1 SQVTM and CDR2 ANQGSEA. CDR3 sequence (DNA): TGCAGCGTTGATCTAGCGGATAGGTACAATGAGCAGTTCTTC. This encodes CSVDLADRYNEQFF.

This clonotype was recorded many times. This chain links TRBV12-3 or TRBV12-4 with TRBJ1-2; D ambiguous. The length of the CDR3 is 14 residues. The V end lost 2 bases, the J end lost 0 bases, and 7 bases lay between the germline ends. The CDR3 nucleotides read TGTGCCAGCAGTTTATGGCAGCCTAACTATGGCTACACCTTC. Its translation is CASSLWQPNYGYTF.

The chain combines TRBV18 with TRBJ2-7; TRBD2 agrees at 9 bases. The germline V gene has CDR1 KGHSH and CDR2 LQKENI. The ends lost 4 bases at V and 2 bases at J; junction bases unmatched: 12. The CDR3 runs 17 residues. Here the CDR3 DNA reads TGTGCCAGCTCACAATCACCGGGACTAGCCTCCCCCTACGAGCAGTACTTC. It encodes CASSQSPGLASPYEQYF.

A few counts support this clonotype. CDR3: CSASTSGDYNEQFF. Written as DNA, the CDR3 is TGCAGTGCTTCGACTAGTGGGGACTACAATGAGCAGTTCTTC. V usage is TRBV20-1 and J usage is TRBJ2-1; possible D gene TRBD2, 6 bases. CDR3 length: 14 residues. The germline V gene encodes CDR1 DFQATT and CDR2 SNEGSKA (reference sequence). V lost 5 bases, J lost 3 bases, and 14 bases lay in between.